The 15 T cell receptor beta chains presented below share a single source sample, sequenced in a study of blood T cell repertoires in COVID-19. Measured with immunoSEQ multiplex PCR; TCRdb has only the in-frame clones, and not every one. The table lists roughly 500,000 clones, 89% of them singletons, with 0.75% to 0.9% in the top ten. The sequenced sample was peripheral blood. These receptors were collected from a man between 18 and 35 years old with COVID-19, enrolled during active disease.

Only one count was recorded for this clone. The V and J genes are TRBV5-5 and TRBJ2-1; D call uncertain. CDR3 length: 14 amino acids. CDR1 and CDR2 from the germline V gene are SGHKS and YYEKEE (reference sequence). Trimming cost V 0 bases and J 3 bases, with 7 bases left between them. CDR3 residues: CASSLGPVYNEQFF. CDR3 in DNA: TGTGCCAGCAGCTTGGGGCCAGTCTACAATGAGCAGTTCTTC.

This chain uses TRBV3-1 (or the pseudogene TRBV3-2) with TRBJ2-7; D unclear. The CDR3 consists of 12 residues. Germline V gives CDR1 LGHDT, CDR2 YNNKEL (reference sequence). Trimming removed 1 base at V and 6 bases at J, with 7 bases between. For the CDR3, the DNA is TGTGCCAGCAGCCAAGCCTATCTCGAGCAGTACTTC. As protein: CASSQAYLEQYF.

V gene TRBV5-8 combines with J gene TRBJ2-7; D is unresolved. The V gene lost 3 bases and the J gene lost 2 bases, with 15 bases spanning the gap. The CDR3 is made up of 15 amino acids. Germline lookup yields CDR1 SGHTS and CDR2 YDEGEE. The CDR3 DNA follows: TGTGCCAGCAGCTACCTTGGAGAACTAACCTACGAGCAGTACTTC. Encoded protein: CASSYLGELTYEQYF.

The rearrangement uses TRBV3-1 (or the pseudogene TRBV3-2) and TRBJ1-1; maybe TRBD1 (5 bases). The germline CDR1 and CDR2 sequences are LGHDT and YNNKEL (reference sequence). V lost 2 bases, J lost 11 bases, and 18 bases lay in between. This CDR3 spans 14 amino acids. The CDR3 sequence is CASSQSGPTLGAFF. CDR3 coding DNA: TGTGCCAGCAGCCAATCAGGGCCTACGCTTGGCGCTTTCTTT.

This chain uses TRBV6-5 with TRBJ2-2, with 11 nucleotides matching TRBD1. With V trimmed by 2 bases and J by 5 bases, 1 base remained unmatched. CDR3 length: 15 amino acids. CDR1 is MNHEY and CDR2 is SVGAGI in the germline V gene. The CDR3 DNA follows: TGTGCCAGCAGTTACGGGGACAGGGGGACCGGGGAGCTGTTTTTT. It specifies CASSYGDRGTGELFF.

This CDR3 is CASRSLAADKNIQYF. The DNA for the CDR3 is TGTGCCAGCAGAAGTTTGGCCGCAGACAAAAACATTCAGTACTTC. The gene calls are TRBV27 and TRBJ2-4; D is ambiguous. CDR1 and CDR2 (germline): MNHEY, SMNVEV (reference sequence). The CDR3 sequence is 15 residues long. Trimming cost V 6 bases and J 3 bases, with 15 bases left between them.

This chain uses TRBV6-5 with TRBJ1-2; TRBD1 matches 8 bases. Trimming took 4 bases from V and 5 from J; bases not matched to a gene: 9. The CDR3 sequence is 15 residues long. The germline V gene encodes CDR1 MNHEY and CDR2 SVGAGI. CDR3 amino acids: CASSFGQGGRYGYTF. CDR3 sequence (DNA): TGTGCCAGCAGTTTCGGACAGGGTGGAAGGTATGGCTACACCTTC.

The gene calls are TRBV5-1 and TRBJ2-1, with 10 bases aligning to TRBD2. V gave up 0 bases and J gave up 8 bases; unmatched junction bases: 5. CDR3 size: 15 residues. Germline V gene sequence: CDR1 SGHRS, CDR2 YFSETQ. The CDR3 nucleotides are TGCGCCAGCAGCTTGGCGGGACTAGCGAACCATGAGCAGTTCTTC. It codes for CASSLAGLANHEQFF. The full variable domain, completed using reference TRBV5-1 and TRBJ2-1, is KAGVTQTPRYLIKTRGQQVTLSCSPISGHRSVSWYQQTPGQGLQFLFEYFSETQRNKGNFPGRFSGRQFSNSRSEMNVSTLELGDSALYLCASSLAGLANHEQFFGPGTRLTVL.

In its sample, this clone was seen once. The rearrangement uses TRBV6-5 and TRBJ2-2, with 10 bases identical to TRBD1. Per germline, CDR1 MNHEY and CDR2 SVGAGI. The CDR3 consists of 14 residues. V was pared by 8 bases and J by 4 bases, with 4 bases of the junction left unmatched. Here the CDR3 reads CASWDRGFTGELFF. For the CDR3, the DNA is TGTGCCAGCTGGGACAGGGGTTTCACCGGGGAGCTGTTTTTT.

The CDR3, as DNA: TGTGCCAGTAGTGCTAGTTTCAGCGACTGGAGGGAGCAGTACTTC. Translated, it gives CASSASFSDWREQYF. The V and J genes are TRBV19 and TRBJ2-7, with D possibly being TRBD2 (5 bases). V lost 5 bases and J lost 7, with 21 bases in between. The V gene's germline CDR1 is LNHDA and CDR2 SQIVND (reference sequence). CDR3 length: 15 residues.

The J gene is TRBJ2-1, the V gene TRBV30, with D possibly being TRBD2 (6 bases). The ends were cut back, 5 bases at V and 3 bases at J, with 8 bases in the middle. Germline lookup yields CDR1 GTSNPN and CDR2 SVGIG (reference sequence). The length of the CDR3 is 12 residues. CDR3 protein: CAWADYYNEQFF. Here the CDR3 DNA reads TGTGCCTGGGCGGACTACTACAATGAGCAGTTCTTC.

V gene TRBV5-8 combines with J gene TRBJ2-3; 11 nucleotides agree with TRBD2. Germline CDR1 is SGHTS and CDR2 is YDEGEE. Germline trimming cut 2 bases from V and 6 bases from J; bases unmatched to any gene: 5. CDR3 length: 15 residues. The CDR3 DNA follows: TGTGCCAGCAGCTTACTAGCGGGAGCCTCCGATACGCAGTATTTT. Protein: CASSLLAGASDTQYF.

The chain carries TRBV7-9 and TRBJ2-3; no firm D call. Looked up from germline, CDR1 is SEHNR and CDR2 is FQNEAQ (reference sequence). V gave up 1 base and J gave up 5 bases, with 7 bases separating them. The CDR3 is made up of 13 amino acids. The CDR3 sequence is CASSLVPGDTQYF. In DNA, the CDR3 is TGTGCCAGCAGCTTAGTACCCGGAGATACGCAGTATTTT. The whole variable domain, filled in from reference TRBV7-9 and TRBJ2-3, reads DTGVSQNPRHKITKRGQNVTFRCDPISEHNRLYWYRQTLGQGPEFLTYFQNEAQLEKSRLLSDRFSAERPKGSFSTLEIQRTEQGDSAMYLCASSLVPGDTQYFGPGTRLTVL.

V usage is TRBV9 and J usage is TRBJ2-7; the match to TRBD2 covers 7 bases. The ends lost 4 bases at V and 5 bases at J; junction bases unmatched: 12. Germline V gene sequence: CDR1 SGDLS, CDR2 YYNGEE. The CDR3 has 15 residues. This CDR3 is CASSLLGRGVDEQYF. The CDR3, as DNA: TGTGCCAGCAGCCTGCTAGGACGGGGGGTCGACGAGCAGTACTTC.

The chain combines TRBV25-1 with TRBJ2-6; unclear D gene. The CDR3 spans 14 residues. Germline-derived CDR1 and CDR2 are MGHDK and SYGVNS. The germline V and J ends were trimmed by 1 base and 4 bases, with 5 bases remaining between them. The CDR3 DNA reads as TGTGCCAGCAGTGAATTCCGGGGGGCCAACGTCCTGACTTTC. Its translation is CASSEFRGANVLTF.